This TCR beta chain was sequenced during a study of cytomegalovirus exposure and HLA in healthy donors (dated by TCRdb to the late 2010s). About the full investigation: In an earlier analysis of under 750 of the donors, about 260 Gb of sequence data and approximately 100 million unique TCR beta sequences from about 179 million T cells were reported. Along with the approximately 600-subject first cohort, a separate validation cohort of over 90 different subjects was used. Rather than drawing on any new phenotypic data, the later analysis identified candidate immune exposures from TCR beta sequences and the way those sequences occurred across donors. Typing coverage varied by locus: about 620-630 donors for A, B, C, DRB1 and DQB1; more than 500 for DQA1; about 600 for DPA1; more than 450 for DPB1. Donor age, sex, ethnicity and CMV serostatus were collected together with the repertoire data. Using immunosequencing, the study profiled T cell repertoires from about 650 subjects and related those repertoires to cytomegalovirus serostatus. The study aimed to test whether signatures of past pathogen exposure could be identified by cataloging public T cell receptors. To decide whether each TCR beta V gene segment behaved as functional or pseudogenic, an earlier analysis of over 500 of the donors relied on high-throughput TCR beta sequencing. Every discovery cohort repertoire had been produced on one sequencing platform. HLA typing included class I and class II loci at four-digit resolution. High-throughput TCR immunosequencing, statistical association of individual TCRs with disease status, and machine learning were combined to predict cytomegalovirus infection status. Roughly 5 DR-DQ haplotypes were handled as single units for association and clustering because linkage in the cohort was strong. On average, around 230,000 unique TCR beta nucleotide sequences were sequenced per donor among some 430 genotyped donors of the cohort, with around 19% of those sequences being non-productive. In a later analysis, previously published TCR beta repertoires from several hundred donors were re-analyzed and high-resolution HLA genotyping was added so that TCR occurrence patterns could be studied. The genetic ancestry cluster associated with self-reported Caucasian donors included 65% to 90% of the approximately 430 genotyped donors. A later genetic analysis used genome-wide SNP genotypes for about 60% of the roughly 700 donors, treating that subset as a discovery cohort. An early release covering just under 650 HLA-typed donors comprised roughly 300 gigabases of sequencing data and roughly 86 million unique TCR sequences. Study-wide conclusions, independent of this receptor: Strong co-occurrence of HLA alleles, especially DR and DQ, made assigning TCR associations to individual alleles difficult. Presence/absence analyses assumed roughly uniform sequencing depth across donors, an assumption that may not hold. Several of the top co-occurrence clusters appeared to be linked to parvovirus B19, influenza, CMV and Epstein-Barr virus, according to a later analysis. Across donors, most TCR sequences were observed very rarely, whereas some public TCRs were present in many individuals. A later analysis associated about 18,000 TCR beta sequences with specific HLA alleles at a false discovery rate of 0.05. The sequencing pipeline was judged likely to have produced a cluster of highly shared sequence variants as a technical artifact. Some IMGT-functional V segments, including TRBV6-2 and TRBV6-3, could not be told apart with the 87-base-pair reads, so those segments were excluded. Because counts were too low, seventeen rarely observed V segments, including chromosome 9 orphons, were excluded from the earlier analysis of about 500 of the donors. In a later analysis, the rate of TCR association differed among HLA loci, with DRB1 alleles having the most associated TCRs and HLA-C alleles having the fewest. Because some donors lacked HLA typing at each locus, the association tests relied only on the typed subset. In the study, about 150 TCR beta chains were listed as associated with cytomegalovirus. According to the authors, the approach could potentially be generalized to other disease states and immunological phenotypes. In both the original and validation cohorts, the classifier was reported to diagnose cytomegalovirus status with high specificity and sensitivity. For the cohort, immune exposure information was limited to CMV serostatus. Broadly in line with IMGT annotations, most TCR beta V segments showed up in productive rearrangements about 87% or about 30% of the time in an earlier analysis of several hundred of the donors. Correlated functional status among segregating V segments might reflect linkage disequilibrium, but an unknown experimental factor could not be ruled out. This cohort had only TCR beta chains sequenced, and the lack of alpha or paired-chain data limited which features could be detected. V-gene and J-gene trimming of TCR beta chains was associated with a missense DCLRE1C variant in a later genetic analysis, and the association was replicated in an independent cohort. Compared with equally common non-associated chains, HLA-associated TCR beta chains in a later analysis were more clonally expanded and had lower generation probabilities. In vitro tests confirmed that a few of the cytomegalovirus-associated TCR beta chains recognize cytomegalovirus antigens. According to a later genetic analysis, donors in an Asian-associated ancestry cluster had fewer N-insertions in productive TCRs than the approximately 690-donor mean. According to a later analysis, most CMV-associated TCR beta chains appeared to be HLA-restricted, and the HLA associations seemed to be driven largely by CMV exposure. A further reported finding was that TCR beta sequences accurately predicted the HLA-A and HLA-B alleles for most subjects in the first cohort.

In the case of this clone: No cognate antigen has been identified for it. Base quality data are lacking; no much larger clone is found one base away.

The cohort was made up of hundreds of healthy bone marrow donors. At the time of sampling, all cohort members were nominally healthy, though unrecorded immune exposures were likely present. The donor tested CMV seronegative and was one of the 352 seronegative cohort members. A peripheral blood sample was collected from each donor, and TCR beta sequencing was performed on peripheral blood mononuclear cells. Genomic DNA was extracted from the blood cell samples with the Qiagen DNeasy Blood Extraction Kit. The V and J ends are trimmed by 6 bases and 0 bases, leaving 21 bases between them. The germline V gene provides CDR1 SGHDT and CDR2 YYEEEE. The CDR3 runs 17 amino acids, cysteine and phenylalanine included. Only the CDR3 part of the read is kept: 51 bases, read in frame from the first base. The library was built by means of the immunoSEQ multiplex PCR assay. For the multiplex PCR, a mixture combining 60 forward primers for TCR Vbeta segments and 13 reverse primers for TCR Jbeta segments was used. The CDR3 region of rearranged TCR beta genes was amplified from genomic DNA by a multiplex PCR assay. The amplified TCR beta libraries were sequenced on the Illumina HiSeq System as 87-base-pair reads. Per the authors' processing: Across the roughly 700 repertoires, a later analysis counted roughly 77 million unique TCR beta chains, roughly 11 million of which were shared by at least two donors. Raw reads were error-corrected and collapsed into unique sequences by a nearest-neighbor algorithm in which closely related sequences were merged to remove PCR and sequencing errors. To assign V, D and J gene segments, CDR3 sequences were aligned to IMGT reference sequences. Each retained sequence needed at least a six-nucleotide match to both a V gene segment and a J gene segment. A rearrangement counted as productive if the CDR3 had no stop codons and remained in frame with V and J, and every other rearrangement counted as non-productive. CDR3 was defined according to IMGT convention as the region running from the second conserved V-encoded cysteine to the conserved J-encoded phenylalanine. The earlier analysis of 587 of the donors excluded sequences that lacked an unambiguous match to a single V gene segment. An earlier analysis of 587 of the donors called V segments functional above 56.7% productive rearrangements and segregating when the between-donor standard deviation exceeded 5%. A statistical classification framework was built to diagnose cytomegalovirus status from the catalog of TCR beta chain sequences. V and J gene assignment, in a later analysis, came from comparing TCR nucleotide sequences with IMGT/GENE-DB human TR gene sequences. In a later analysis, CDR3 sequences and most-parsimonious VDJ recombination scenarios were assigned using the TCRdist pipeline. In a later analysis, each TCR beta chain was defined by its CDR3 amino acid sequence together with its V-gene family, and reads without a unique V-gene family were excluded. As a way to deal with suspected cross-contamination and a sequencing artifact, a later analysis dropped approximately 590 nucleotide sequences that were highly shared and had low generation probability. In a later analysis, a clonal expansion index for each public chain was calculated from normalized within-repertoire ranks of inferred template counts. A later analysis computed generation probabilities with a VDJ recombination model fitted to out-of-frame rearrangements, and checked the results against IGoR. In a later analysis, hypergeometric tests were used to score TCR-TCR, TCR-HLA and TCR-CMV co-occurrence, with a repertoire-size bias correction applied to TCR pairs. False discovery rates were estimated in a later analysis by permuting HLA or CMV assignments 20 times. In a later analysis, co-occurring TCRs were grouped with DBSCAN, and TCRdist sequence similarity was added when clustering was performed within HLA-allele-positive subsets. For co-occurrence clustering, repertoires with fewer than 30,000 or more than 120,000 public chains were excluded, along with about five repertoires with anomalous nucleotide sharing. What TCRdb holds here is the immuneACCESS table cut down to in-frame rearrangements. Part of the clones is not present; checked against another copy, under half of the missing clones reflect an unresolved V gene, and the others are unexplained. D and trimming were read from the DNA, whereas the V and J calls and clone size are those reported in that table. The sample contains fewer than 200,000 clones, 73% of them found a single time. About 1.7% of the sample belongs to the ten largest clones.

The sample consisted of PBMCs. This TCR was recovered from a woman aged 25 to 45 in good health and CMV-seronegative. The chain is encoded by TRBV5-6 joined to TRBJ1-1, with an unclear D gene assignment. The CDR3 loop reads CASKVLGRGAMNTEAFF. The DNA reads as follows: TGTGCCAGCAAGGTGCTCGGCCGAGGCGCGATGAACACTGAAGCTTTCTTT.